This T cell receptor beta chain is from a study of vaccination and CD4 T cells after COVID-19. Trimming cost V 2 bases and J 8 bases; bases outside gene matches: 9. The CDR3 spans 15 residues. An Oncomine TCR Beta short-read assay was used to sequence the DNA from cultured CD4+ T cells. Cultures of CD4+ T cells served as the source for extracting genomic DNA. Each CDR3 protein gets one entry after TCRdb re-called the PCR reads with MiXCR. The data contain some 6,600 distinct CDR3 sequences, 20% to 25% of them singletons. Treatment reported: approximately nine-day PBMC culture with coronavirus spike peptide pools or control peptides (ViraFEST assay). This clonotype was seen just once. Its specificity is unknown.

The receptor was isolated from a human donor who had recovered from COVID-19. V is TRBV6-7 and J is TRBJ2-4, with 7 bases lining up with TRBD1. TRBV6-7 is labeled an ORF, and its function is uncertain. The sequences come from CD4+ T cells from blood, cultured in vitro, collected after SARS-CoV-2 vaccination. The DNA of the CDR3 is TGTGCCAGCAGTTACCCCTTATACAGGGGAGACATTCAGTACTTC. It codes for CASSYPLYRGDIQYF.